This passage covers 24 T cell receptor beta chains from one sample sequenced in a study of blood T cell repertoires in COVID-19. Method: immunoSEQ multiplex PCR; TCRdb's copy keeps in-frame clones and lacks some. The sample includes under 35,000 clones, about 80% seen only once; the top ten take less than 35%. The sequenced material came from peripheral blood. The receptor set was obtained from an elderly man with acute or convalescent COVID-19.

The rearrangement uses TRBV28 and TRBJ2-1; 8 bases align to TRBD1. Germline trimming cut 1 base from V and 6 bases from J; bases unmatched to any gene: 5. CDR3 length: 15 amino acids. Germline lookup yields CDR1 MDHEN and CDR2 SYDVKM. The CDR3 nucleotides are TGTGCCAGCAGTTTATTGACAGGGGCGCGCAATGAGCAGTTCTTC. Its protein is CASSLLTGARNEQFF.

The CDR3 spells CASSLNGGRQETQYF. The CDR3 DNA reads TGCGCCAGCAGCTTGAACGGGGGGCGCCAAGAGACCCAGTACTTC. The J gene is TRBJ2-5, the V gene TRBV5-1, with a tentative D call TRBD2 (7 bases). The V and J ends lost 1 base and 1 base respectively, with 11 bases between them. Germline assignment: CDR1 SGHRS and CDR2 YFSETQ. The CDR3 is 15 amino acids.

The chain has TRBV30 and TRBJ1-4; unclear D gene. The germline V and J ends were trimmed by 2 bases and 8 bases, with 12 bases remaining between them. CDR1 is GTSNPN, CDR2 SVGIG, per germline (reference sequence). This CDR3 is built from 13 residues. The CDR3 DNA follows: TGTGCCTGGAGTACCCCGACTGTCGAAAAACTGTTTTTT. Translated, it gives CAWSTPTVEKLFF.

V is TRBV11-2 and J is TRBJ1-2; unclear D gene. V lost 1 base and J 1 base, leaving 7 bases between the germline ends. The CDR3 covers 14 residues. CDR1 and CDR2 from the germline V gene are SGHAT and FQNNGV. The CDR3 coding sequence is TGTGCCAGCAGCTTAGTAAACTTTAACTATGGCTACACCTTC. Its translation: CASSLVNFNYGYTF.

This sequence joins TRBV7-3 and TRBJ1-3; the match to TRBD1 covers 9 bases. This CDR3 region has 15 residues. Germline-derived CDR1 and CDR2 are SGHTA and FQGTGA. V trimming: 5 bases; J trimming: 0 bases; junction bases outside the gene matches: 2. The CDR3 here is CASSLGQGSGNTIYF. For the CDR3, the DNA is TGTGCCAGCAGCCTGGGACAGGGCTCTGGAAACACCATATATTTT.

The chain joins TRBV7-2 to TRBJ1-3, with a possible D match to TRBD1 (6 bases). The CDR3 contains 15 residues. Trimming left V 5 bases short and J 2 bases short, with 13 bases between. Germline V gives CDR1 SGHTA, CDR2 FQGNSA. CDR3 nucleotides: TGTGCCAGCAGCCGGAACAGGGACCCTGGAAACACCATATATTTT. This codes for CASSRNRDPGNTIYF. Full variable domain (outside the CDR3, taken from reference TRBV7-2 and TRBJ1-3): GAGVSQSPSNKVTEKGKDVELRCDPISGHTALYWYRQSLGQGLEFLIYFQGNSAPDKSGLPSDRFSAERTGGSVSTLTIQRTQQEDSAVYLCASSRNRDPGNTIYFGEGSWLTVV.

The V gene is TRBV5-5, the J gene TRBJ1-6; 11 bases are a match to TRBD1. Germline V gene lookup returns CDR1 SGHKS and CDR2 YYEKEE (reference sequence). After removal of 2 bases from V and 6 bases from J, the junction contained 4 bases not matched to a gene. CDR3 length equals 16 residues. This CDR3 is CASSFWTGGVNSPLHF. For the CDR3, the DNA is TGTGCCAGCAGCTTCTGGACAGGGGGCGTTAATTCACCCCTCCACTTT.

The chain combines TRBV4-3 with TRBJ2-7, with D maybe TRBD2 (6 bases). This CDR3 spans 16 amino acids. Germline assignment: CDR1 LGHNA and CDR2 YSLEER. The V gene lost 0 bases and the J gene lost 4 bases, with 16 bases spanning the gap. The CDR3 bases are TGCGCCAGCAGCCAAGAAGGAGGGGTCCTCGGGTACGAGCAGTACTTC. Translated: CASSQEGGVLGYEQYF.

This chain joins TRBV5-4 and TRBJ1-2, with 9 bases lining up with TRBD1. Per the germline V gene, CDR1 is SGHNT and CDR2 is YYREEE (reference sequence). The J segment lost 3 bases and the V segment lost 4 bases, leaving 10 bases of the junction unmatched. The CDR3 loop spans 16 amino acids. CDR3 in DNA: TGTGCCAGCAGCCAGGGACAGGGCCGAGGACACTATGGCTACACCTTC. As protein: CASSQGQGRGHYGYTF.

V and J are TRBV5-1 and TRBJ2-5, with 10 bases matching TRBD2. The CDR3 consists of 16 residues. Germline V gene lookup returns CDR1 SGHRS and CDR2 YFSETQ. V lost 0 bases to trimming and J lost 5 bases; unmatched junction nucleotides: 7. CDR3 amino acids: CASSLAPSGGSETQYF. Here the CDR3 DNA reads TGCGCCAGCAGCTTGGCCCCTAGCGGGGGTTCCGAGACCCAGTACTTC.

This clone has more than one count but fewer than ten. This rearrangement joins TRBV18 to TRBJ1-5, with D hard to call. The ends were cut back, 0 bases at V and 5 bases at J, with 5 bases in the middle. CDR3 length: 13 amino acids. CDR1 and CDR2 (germline): KGHSH, LQKENI. This chain's CDR3 is CASSPPSDQPQHF. Written as DNA, the CDR3 is TGTGCCAGCTCACCACCGTCGGATCAGCCCCAGCATTTT. Looking up the rest from reference TRBV18 and TRBJ1-5 gives the full variable domain: NAGVMQNPRHLVRRRGQEARLRCSPMKGHSHVYWYRQLPEEGLKFMVYLQKENIIDESGMPKERFSAEFPKEGPSILRIQQVVRGDSAAYFCASSPPSDQPQHFGDGTRLSIL.

The rearrangement uses TRBV7-3 and TRBJ2-2, with TRBD2 as a possible D gene (6 bases). This CDR3 spans 16 amino acids. Germline CDR1 and CDR2: SGHTA and FQGTGA. Trimming pared 5 bases from V and 0 bases from J, leaving 13 bases between. CDR3 DNA: TGTGCCAGCAGCGGATCCGGGACTCCGAACACCGGGGAGCTGTTTTTT. It translates to CASSGSGTPNTGELFF.

This rearrangement joins TRBV30 to TRBJ2-7, with 8 bases matching TRBD1. This CDR3 region has 13 residues. Unmatched junction bases numbered 4, after V lost 5 bases and J lost 1 base. CDR1 and CDR2 from the germline V gene are GTSNPN and SVGIG (reference sequence). CDR3 loop: CAWLGQESYEQYF. CDR3 coding DNA: TGTGCCTGGCTGGGACAGGAATCCTACGAGCAGTACTTC.

V gene TRBV4-1 combines with J gene TRBJ2-1; 9 bases agree with TRBD1. The CDR3 sequence is 15 residues long. V lost 2 bases, J lost 6 bases, and 5 bases stayed unmatched. CDR1 is MGHRA and CDR2 is YSYEKL in the germline V gene. CDR3 DNA: TGCGCCAGCAGCCAACGACAGGGGGGGAGCAATGAGCAGTTCTTC. It yields the protein CASSQRQGGSNEQFF.

This clone was counted many times. This chain uses TRBV6-1 with TRBJ2-3, with TRBD2 matching 11 bases. Germline CDR1 is MNHNS and CDR2 is SASEGT. The length of the CDR3 is 15 residues. V shed 3 bases, J shed 4 bases, and the junction held 3 bases outside the gene matches. CDR3 nucleotide sequence: TGTGCCAGCAGTGATAGCGGGGGGGCTCCAGATACGCAGTATTTT. It is translated as CASSDSGGAPDTQYF.

The rearrangement uses TRBV7-2 and TRBJ1-5, with 7 nucleotides matching TRBD1. V trimming: 0 bases; J trimming: 4 bases; junction bases outside the gene matches: 3. The CDR3 sequence is 15 residues long. Germline CDR1 SGHTA, CDR2 FQGNSA. The CDR3 loop reads CASSLAGGSNQPQHF. In nucleotides, the CDR3 is TGTGCCAGCAGCTTAGCAGGGGGCTCAAATCAGCCCCAGCATTTT.

This clone was observed a few times. This sequence joins TRBV5-1 and TRBJ2-3; D not certain. Germline loops: CDR1 SGHRS, CDR2 YFSETQ. The CDR3 extends over 16 amino acids. Between the trimmed V and J ends, which lost 2 bases and 2 bases, there was a span of 15 bases. CDR3 coding DNA: TGCGCCAGCAGCTTTTCTCTAATACCCGCCACAGATACGCAGTATTTT. Translating gives CASSFSLIPATDTQYF. Filled out from reference TRBV5-1 and TRBJ2-3, the complete variable domain reads KAGVTQTPRYLIKTRGQQVTLSCSPISGHRSVSWYQQTPGQGLQFLFEYFSETQRNKGNFPGRFSGRQFSNSRSEMNVSTLELGDSALYLCASSFSLIPATDTQYFGPGTRLTVL.

This sequence joins TRBV3-1 (or the pseudogene TRBV3-2) and TRBJ2-4; the D gene is possibly TRBD1 (5 bases). The germline V gene encodes CDR1 LGHDT and CDR2 YNNKEL (reference sequence). CDR3 length: 15 residues. The V gene lost 0 bases and the J gene lost 8 bases, with 14 bases spanning the gap. This CDR3 reads CASSQDGQKGDIQYF. The CDR3, as DNA: TGTGCCAGCAGCCAAGATGGACAAAAAGGGGACATTCAGTACTTC.

This clone was found a few times. The gene calls are TRBV19 and TRBJ1-5; perhaps TRBD1 as D (6 bases). Germline loops: CDR1 LNHDA, CDR2 SQIVND (reference sequence). The CDR3 contains 16 residues. Trimming left V 6 bases short and J 1 base short, with 16 bases between. The DNA for the CDR3 is TGTGCCAGTAGCCAAGAAACAGGGATGAGCAATCAGCCCCAGCATTTT. Residues: CASSQETGMSNQPQHF.

By share of the sample, this clone is medium-sized (0.01 to 0.1%). This rearrangement joins TRBV11-3 to TRBJ2-7; 7 bases are a match to TRBD1. The CDR3 loop spans 16 amino acids. With V trimmed by 1 base and J by 2 bases, 8 bases remained unmatched. The V gene's germline CDR1 is SGHNT and CDR2 YENEEA. The CDR3 nucleotides read TGTGCCAGCAGCTTAGGTTCCGGGCAGGGGGCCTACGAGCAGTACTTC. It yields the protein CASSLGSGQGAYEQYF.

The sample holds one count of this clone. The chain employs TRBV11-1 and TRBJ2-2; 8 nucleotides align to TRBD1. The germline V gene encodes CDR1 SGHAT and CDR2 FQDESV (reference sequence). The CDR3 runs to 17 residues. V gave up 0 bases and J gave up 2 bases; unmatched junction bases: 5. CDR3: CASSLAGQGANTGELFF. The CDR3 coding sequence is TGTGCCAGCAGCTTAGCGGGCCAGGGGGCAAACACCGGGGAGCTGTTTTTT.

The genes are TRBV7-2 and TRBJ1-5; 9 positions match TRBD1. This CDR3 is 13 amino acids long. With 5 bases clipped from V and 7 bases from J, the junction kept 3 bases outside the gene matches. The germline V gene has CDR1 SGHTA and CDR2 FQGNSA. This CDR3 is CASSGQGNQPQHF. The CDR3 DNA sequence: TGTGCCAGCAGCGGACAGGGGAACCAGCCCCAGCATTTT.

This chain links TRBV30 with TRBJ1-5; D remains ambiguous. The V gene lost 3 bases and the J gene lost 2 bases, with 8 bases spanning the gap. Germline V gene lookup returns CDR1 GTSNPN and CDR2 SVGIG (reference sequence). The CDR3 loop spans 13 amino acids. The CDR3 coding sequence is TGTGCCTGGAGCGTCAGTGGCAATCAGCCCCAGCATTTT. It specifies CAWSVSGNQPQHF.

The chain combines TRBV9 with TRBJ2-2, with 12 positions matching TRBD2. The CDR3 covers 17 residues. Germline lookup yields CDR1 SGDLS and CDR2 YYNGEE. V was pared by 0 bases and J by 4 bases, with 4 bases of the junction left unmatched. The CDR3 DNA reads as TGTGCCAGCAGCGTAGTTCCTAGCGGGAGGGCCACCGGGGAGCTGTTTTTT. This codes for CASSVVPSGRATGELFF. Combining the CDR3 with reference TRBV9 and TRBJ2-2 gives the whole variable domain DSGVTQTPKHLITATGQRVTLRCSPRSGDLSVYWYQQSLDQGLQFLIQYYNGEERAKGNILERFSAQQFPDLHSELNLSSLELGDSALYFCASSVVPSGRATGELFFGEGSRLTVL.